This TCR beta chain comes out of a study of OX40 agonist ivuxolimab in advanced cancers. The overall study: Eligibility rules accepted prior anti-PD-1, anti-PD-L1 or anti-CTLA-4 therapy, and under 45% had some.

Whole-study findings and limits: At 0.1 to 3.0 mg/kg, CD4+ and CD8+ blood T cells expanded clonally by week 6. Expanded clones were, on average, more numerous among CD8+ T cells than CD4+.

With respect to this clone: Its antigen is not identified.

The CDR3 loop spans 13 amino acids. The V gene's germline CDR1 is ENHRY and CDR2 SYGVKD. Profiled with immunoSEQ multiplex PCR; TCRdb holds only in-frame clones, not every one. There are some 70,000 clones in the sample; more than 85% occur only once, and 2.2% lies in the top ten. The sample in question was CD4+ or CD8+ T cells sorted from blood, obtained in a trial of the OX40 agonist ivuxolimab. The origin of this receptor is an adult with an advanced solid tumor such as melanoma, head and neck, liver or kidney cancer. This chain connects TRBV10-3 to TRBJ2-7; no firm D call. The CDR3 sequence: CATLDMPDGEQYF. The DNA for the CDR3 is TGTGCTACTTTAGACATGCCGGACGGCGAGCAGTACTTC.